One sample yielded the 18 T cell receptor beta chains listed below, sequenced in a study of cytomegalovirus exposure and HLA in healthy donors. This PCR relied on a set of 60 Vbeta primers and 13 Jbeta primers. Some clones are missing from TCRdb's copy, which holds only in-frame ones; the method was immunoSEQ multiplex PCR. Of some 150,000 clones listed, over 70% were seen once; the top ten hold 9.5% to 15%. Sequenced: PBMCs. These receptors were collected from a man aged 25-40 years in good health and CMV-seropositive.

The chain links TRBV27 to TRBJ2-5; tentatively, D is TRBD1 (5 bases). Looked up from germline, CDR1 is MNHEY and CDR2 is SMNVEV (reference sequence). V lost 8 bases to trimming and J lost 0 bases, with 16 bases between them. This CDR3 has 15 amino acids. This CDR3 reads CASGFTTEYQETQYF. In DNA form, the CDR3 reads TGTGCCAGCGGCTTTACGACAGAGTACCAAGAGACCCAGTACTTC.

The gene calls are TRBV25-1 and TRBJ2-7, with 9 bases matching TRBD1. This CDR3 is 16 amino acids long. Trimming took 2 bases from V and 2 from J; bases not matched to a gene: 7. Germline V gives CDR1 MGHDK, CDR2 SYGVNS. Here the CDR3 DNA reads TGTGCCAGCAGTGAAACAGGGGGCGGGCGCCCCTACGAGCAGTACTTC. Protein product: CASSETGGGRPYEQYF.

The chain is built from TRBV10-3 and TRBJ2-5, with a possible D match to TRBD2 (6 bases). The CDR3 is made up of 13 amino acids. Germline CDR1 reads ENHRY; CDR2 reads SYGVKD. The ends were cut back, 9 bases at V and 1 base at J, with 12 bases in the middle. The CDR3 nucleotides are TGTGCCATTGCGGGATCTCCCCAAGAGACCCAGTACTTC. Residues: CAIAGSPQETQYF.

This sequence joins TRBV19 and TRBJ1-5; D remains unclear. The CDR3 spans 13 residues. V dropped 3 bases and J dropped 5 bases, with 8 bases sitting between them. Germline-derived CDR1 and CDR2 are LNHDA and SQIVND (reference sequence). The CDR3: CASSIAADQPQHF. CDR3 coding DNA: TGTGCCAGTAGTATTGCCGCGGATCAGCCCCAGCATTTT. Full variable domain (outside the CDR3, taken from reference TRBV19 and TRBJ1-5): DGGITQSPKYLFRKEGQNVTLSCEQNLNHDAMYWYRQDPGQGLRLIYYSQIVNDFQKGDIAEGYSVSREKKESFPLTVTSAQKNPTAFYLCASSIAADQPQHFGDGTRLSIL.

The rearrangement uses TRBV9 and TRBJ2-5, with 9 bases fitting TRBD2. CDR3 length: 18 residues. Trimming at V came to 0 bases and at J to 1 base, leaving 10 bases not matched to a gene. The germline gives CDR1 SGDLS, CDR2 YYNGEE. Written as DNA, the CDR3 is TGTGCCAGCAGCGTAGGAGAGCCCAGCGGGAGGTTCCAAGAGACCCAGTACTTC. This encodes CASSVGEPSGRFQETQYF.

The chain links TRBV27 to TRBJ2-7; 8 positions match TRBD2. The length of the CDR3 is 17 residues. The junction had 13 bases not matched to a gene; V was cut back by 3 bases and J by 3 bases. Germline values: CDR1 MNHEY, CDR2 SMNVEV (reference sequence). The CDR3 nucleotides read TGTGCCAGCAGTTTTCAAGGGGGAGCGGGAGCCGGCTACGAGCAGTACTTC. It is translated as CASSFQGGAGAGYEQYF.

V gene TRBV19 combines with J gene TRBJ1-3; 7 bases agree with TRBD1. The CDR3 is 17 amino acids. V was clipped by 6 bases and J by 0 bases; unmatched bases: 11. Germline CDR1 is LNHDA and CDR2 is SQIVND (reference sequence). CDR3 in amino acids: CASSKYGDSSSGNTIYF. The CDR3 nucleotides are TGTGCCAGTAGCAAATACGGGGACAGCTCCTCTGGAAACACCATATATTTT.

This clone was counted a few times. V is TRBV10-3 and J is TRBJ1-1, with D possibly TRBD1 on 5 matching bases. The V and J ends lost 5 bases and 1 base respectively, with 11 bases between them. The CDR3 has 14 residues. Germline-derived CDR1 and CDR2 are ENHRY and SYGVKD. The CDR3 DNA is TGTGCCATCAGTTATGACAGCCCGAACACTGAAGCTTTCTTT. This codes for CAISYDSPNTEAFF.

This sequence joins TRBV6-4 and TRBJ2-2; weak D call: TRBD1 (6 bases). Germline CDR1 and CDR2: MRHNA and SNTAGT. The CDR3 sequence is 14 residues long. Deletions cut 7 bases from V and 4 bases from J, with 13 bases between. This CDR3 reads CASKRQDRTGELFF. CDR3 nucleotides: TGTGCCAGCAAAAGACAGGACCGCACCGGGGAGCTGTTTTTT.

This clone was counted between two and nine times. This chain links TRBV5-1 with TRBJ2-7, with 14 bases identical to TRBD2. The CDR3 is 16 amino acids. Trimming cost V 4 bases and J 4 bases; bases outside gene matches: 7. Germline V gene data show CDR1 as SGHRS and CDR2 as YFSETQ. CDR3 bases: TGCGCCAGCAGCAACGGAGGGACTAGCGGGAGTTACGAGCAGTACTTC. Translating it yields CASSNGGTSGSYEQYF.

The chain couples TRBV10-3 to TRBJ1-1, with no clear D. The V gene's germline CDR1 is ENHRY and CDR2 SYGVKD. This CDR3 spans 15 amino acids. Between the trimmed V and J ends, which lost 5 bases and 2 bases, there was a span of 15 bases. Here the CDR3 reads CAISYDSGGNTEAFF. The CDR3 coding sequence is TGTGCCATCAGTTACGACTCTGGCGGCAACACTGAAGCTTTCTTT.

This clone was recorded only once. This chain links TRBV19 with TRBJ1-1, with 7 bases identical to TRBD1. Trimming at V came to 5 bases and at J to 1 base, leaving 7 bases not matched to a gene. CDR1 and CDR2 from the germline V gene are LNHDA and SQIVND (reference sequence). This CDR3 contains 15 residues. The CDR3 sequence: CASSAYRGRNTEAFF. In DNA, the CDR3 is TGTGCCAGTAGTGCTTACAGGGGCCGGAACACTGAAGCTTTCTTT.

The chain uses TRBV2 and TRBJ2-3, with a weak D call TRBD2 (6 bases). CDR3 length equals 14 residues. The V gene lost 6 bases and the J gene lost 4 bases, with 14 bases spanning the gap. In germline, CDR1 is SNHLY, CDR2 FYNNEI. The CDR3 reads CASRGRSTSDTQYF. CDR3 DNA sequence: TGTGCCAGCAGGGGGAGGAGTACCTCAGATACGCAGTATTTT.

In this sample, this clone turned up once. The chain combines TRBV10-2 with TRBJ2-1, with TRBD2 matching over 8 bases. CDR3 length equals 14 residues. V was clipped by 7 bases and J by 2 bases; unmatched bases: 4. Looked up from germline, CDR1 is WSHSY and CDR2 is SAAADI. CDR3 amino acids: CASTISGTYNEQFF. CDR3 sequence (DNA): TGCGCCAGCACTATTAGCGGGACCTACAATGAGCAGTTCTTC.

This chain uses TRBV19 with TRBJ1-5; TRBD1 matches at 8 bases. V lost 6 bases, J lost 0 bases, and 10 bases stayed unmatched. CDR1 is LNHDA, CDR2 SQIVND, per germline (reference sequence). The length of the CDR3 is 17 residues. The CDR3 nucleotides are TGTGCCAGTAGAGGACAGGGAAATCTTATTAGCAATCAGCCCCAGCATTTT. Amino acid sequence: CASRGQGNLISNQPQHF.

CDR3 DNA sequence: TGTGCCAGCAGCCCGTCGCTGGGAGTTGGAGAGACCCAGTACTTC. This translates into CASSPSLGVGETQYF. This chain uses TRBV4-2 with TRBJ2-5, with D perhaps matching TRBD2 (5 bases). The CDR3 is 15 residues long. The ends were cut back, 4 bases at V and 4 bases at J, with 16 bases in the middle. Germline V lookup: CDR1 LGHNA, CDR2 YNFKEQ.

For this clone: The junction departs from the called germline gene at one end, perhaps through a read error. This chain links TRBV7-9 with TRBJ2-2; TRBD2 agrees at 10 bases. Germline V gene lookup returns CDR1 SEHNR and CDR2 FQNEAQ (reference sequence). The CDR3 length is 18 residues. This CDR3 reads CASNRRAGGPSGTGELSF. CDR3 coding DNA: TGTGCCAGCAACCGACGAGCGGGAGGGCCCTCGGGCACCGGGGAGCTGTCTTTT. The complete variable domain, with remaining parts taken from reference TRBV7-9 and TRBJ2-2, reads DTGVSQNPRHKITKRGQNVTFRCDPISEHNRLYWYRQTLGQGPEFLTYFQNEAQLEKSRLLSDRFSAERPKGSFSTLEIQRTEQGDSAMYLCASNRRAGGPSGTGELSFGEGSRLTVL.

This clone was seen just once. The rearrangement uses TRBV29-1 and TRBJ2-7; possibly TRBD2 for D (5 bases). The germline V and J ends were trimmed by 5 bases and 3 bases, with 11 bases remaining between them. CDR1 is SQVTM and CDR2 is ANQGSEA in the germline V gene. CDR3 length equals 12 residues. CDR3 in DNA: TGCAGCGTTATTATCGAGGGCTACGAGCAGTACTTC. It yields the protein CSVIIEGYEQYF.